A single sample gave rise to the 18 T cell receptor beta chains below, sequenced in a study of OX40 agonist ivuxolimab in advanced cancers. The repertoire was sequenced with immunoSEQ multiplex PCR; TCRdb's copy has only in-frame clones and lacks some. The sample carries more than 9,500 clones, 65% to 75% recorded once. The sample in question was CD4+ or CD8+ T cells sorted from blood, obtained in a trial of the OX40 agonist ivuxolimab. The receptors shown here come from an adult with an advanced solid tumor such as melanoma, head and neck, liver or kidney cancer.

This clone has more than one count but fewer than ten. V gene TRBV27 combines with J gene TRBJ2-1; D not resolved. This CDR3 has 14 residues. Germline assignment: CDR1 MNHEY and CDR2 SMNVEV (reference sequence). The ends were cut back, 3 bases at V and 8 bases at J, with 14 bases in the middle. The CDR3 DNA reads TGTGCCAGCAGTTTGACATATGGTTTGGATGAGCAGTTCTTC. This codes for CASSLTYGLDEQFF.

Within the sample, this clone is medium-sized. The rearrangement joins TRBV11-3 to TRBJ2-3; D is uncertain. V shed 0 bases and J shed 6 bases, with 4 bases lying between them. Germline V CDR1 and CDR2: SGHNT, YENEEA. The CDR3 loop spans 12 amino acids. The CDR3 here is CASSLDGDTQYF. CDR3 nucleotide sequence: TGTGCCAGCAGCTTAGATGGGGATACGCAGTATTTT.

This chain links TRBV7-2 with TRBJ1-1; weak D call: TRBD1 (6 bases). Germline V lookup: CDR1 SGHTA, CDR2 FQGNSA. The CDR3 runs to 13 residues. Trimming took 7 bases from V and 5 from J, leaving 14 bases between them. CDR3 DNA: TGTGCCAGCACCCAAGGGGGGTTGACTGAAGCTTTCTTT. Amino acid sequence: CASTQGGLTEAFF.

V usage is TRBV23-1 and J usage is TRBJ2-1; D possibly corresponds to TRBD1 (6 bases). TRBV23-1 is recorded as an ORF, its role being uncertain. V dropped 5 bases and J dropped 10 bases, with 15 bases sitting between them. The CDR3 extends over 13 amino acids. The CDR3 region has the DNA TGCGCCAGCAGTTTGGGGGCCGGAGAGGAGCAGTTCTTC. This sequence encodes CASSLGAGEEQFF.

The rearrangement links TRBV19 to TRBJ2-1; TRBD2 agrees at 13 bases. The CDR3 totals 15 residues. Losses at the gene ends were 6 bases for V and 7 bases for J; bases not matched to a gene: 6. Germline V CDR1 and CDR2: LNHDA, SQIVND (reference sequence). The CDR3: CASSVLAGGLNEQFF. CDR3 in DNA: TGTGCCAGTAGCGTACTAGCGGGAGGGCTTAATGAGCAGTTCTTC.

J is TRBJ1-4 and V is TRBV5-8; 7 bases match TRBD1. V lost 1 base to trimming and J lost 7 bases; unmatched junction nucleotides: 1. CDR1 and CDR2 from the germline V gene are SGHTS and YDEGEE. This CDR3 has 13 amino acids. CDR3 loop: CASSLQGGEKLFF. For the CDR3, the DNA is TGTGCCAGCAGCTTGCAGGGGGGTGAAAAACTGTTTTTT.

The gene calls are TRBV14 and TRBJ1-3, with D unclear. The CDR3 totals 17 residues. Trimming took 1 base from V and 0 from J, leaving 13 bases between them. Germline loops: CDR1 SGHDN, CDR2 FVKESK. The CDR3 nucleotides read TGTGCCAGCAGCCAAGTTTTTCGGGCCAGCTCTGGAAACACCATATATTTT. Its protein product is CASSQVFRASSGNTIYF. Complete variable domain (other parts from reference TRBV14 and TRBJ1-3): EAGVTQFPSHSVIEKGQTVTLRCDPISGHDNLYWYRRVMGKEIKFLLHFVKESKQDESGMPNNRFLAERTGGTYSTLKVQPAELEDSGVYFCASSQVFRASSGNTIYFGEGSWLTVV.

The chain links TRBV5-8 to TRBJ1-1, with TRBD1 as a possible D gene (5 bases). This CDR3 contains 14 residues. Per the germline V gene, CDR1 is SGHTS and CDR2 is YDEGEE. The V gene lost 4 bases and the J gene lost 3 bases, with 13 bases spanning the gap. The CDR3 sequence is CASSQGASHTEAFF. The CDR3 region has the DNA TGTGCCAGCAGCCAAGGGGCGTCCCACACTGAAGCTTTCTTT.

The chain has TRBV2 and TRBJ2-1; D call uncertain. The length of the CDR3 is 15 residues. V dropped 1 base and J dropped 1 base, with 8 bases sitting between them. Germline V gene data show CDR1 as SNHLY and CDR2 as FYNNEI. The CDR3: CASSEEGTSYNEQFF. CDR3 coding DNA: TGTGCCAGCAGTGAAGAGGGCACATCCTACAATGAGCAGTTCTTC.

V and J are TRBV19 and TRBJ2-7, with D perhaps TRBD1 (5 bases). Trimming removed 10 bases from V and 3 bases from J, with 19 bases in between. Germline V lookup: CDR1 LNHDA, CDR2 SQIVND (reference sequence). The CDR3 extends over 14 amino acids. In DNA, the CDR3 is TGTGCCACCCTTCCTCGAGACAGCAACTACGAGCAGTACTTC. Its translation is CATLPRDSNYEQYF.

The genes are TRBV28 and TRBJ2-5, with TRBD2 identical over 11 bases. The CDR3 totals 16 residues. CDR1 is MDHEN and CDR2 is SYDVKM in the germline V gene. V lost 2 bases, J lost 5 bases, and 7 bases stayed unmatched. The CDR3 is CASSLHLAGGRETQYF. CDR3 coding DNA: TGTGCCAGCAGTTTACACCTAGCGGGGGGCCGGGAGACCCAGTACTTC.

The CDR3 nucleotides read TGTGCCAGCAGTCCCCCAGAGGTAACCGGGGAGCTGTTTTTT. This encodes CASSPPEVTGELFF. This chain connects TRBV28 to TRBJ2-2, with D unresolved. The germline V gene has CDR1 MDHEN and CDR2 SYDVKM. This CDR3 is 14 amino acids long. V shed 5 bases and J shed 5 bases, with 12 bases lying between them.

The chain carries TRBV11-2 and TRBJ2-3; possibly TRBD1 for D (5 bases). CDR3 length: 15 residues. The V gene lost 6 bases and the J gene lost 4 bases, with 17 bases spanning the gap. Looked up from germline, CDR1 is SGHAT and CDR2 is FQNNGV. CDR3 in DNA: TGTGCCAGCAGTTACGGACAACTGGGGCCAGATACGCAGTATTTT. Translating gives CASSYGQLGPDTQYF. The full variable domain, with the rest looked up from reference TRBV11-2 and TRBJ2-3, is EAGVAQSPRYKIIEKRQSVAFWCNPISGHATLYWYQQILGQGPKLLIQFQNNGVVDDSQLPKDRFSAERLKGVDSTLKIQPAKLEDSAVYLCASSYGQLGPDTQYFGPGTRLTVL.

This clone was seen only once. The rearrangement uses TRBV27 and TRBJ1-2, with D possibly being TRBD1 (6 bases). The CDR3 is 15 amino acids. Between the trimmed V and J ends, which lost 0 bases and 8 bases, there was a span of 16 bases. Germline CDR1 is MNHEY and CDR2 is SMNVEV (reference sequence). The CDR3 is CASSLSDTGFGGYTF. The CDR3 DNA follows: TGTGCCAGCAGTTTATCTGATACAGGGTTCGGGGGCTACACCTTC.

The chain joins TRBV14 to TRBJ1-6; weak D call: TRBD1 (5 bases). This CDR3 has 19 amino acids. The V end was cut by 1 base, the J end by 0 bases, with 16 bases between. CDR1 is SGHDN and CDR2 is FVKESK in the germline V gene. The CDR3 region is CASSQVLSQVVSYNSPLHF. CDR3 DNA sequence: TGTGCCAGCAGCCAAGTTTTATCACAGGTAGTCTCCTATAATTCACCCCTCCACTTT.

This clone was seen a few times. V usage is TRBV6-5 and J usage is TRBJ2-2; a weak D match, TRBD1 (6 bases). Germline loops: CDR1 MNHEY, CDR2 SVGAGI. V was shortened by 2 bases and J by 5 bases, with 12 bases between the two germline ends. The CDR3 contains 15 residues. The CDR3 coding sequence is TGTGCCAGCAGTTACGATGGGGGCGGGACCGGGGAGCTGTTTTTT. Protein sequence: CASSYDGGGTGELFF.

The V and J genes are TRBV19 and TRBJ2-7; D is unresolved. V was cut by 9 bases and J by 6 bases, with 12 bases left in between. The CDR3 is made up of 11 amino acids. CDR1 LNHDA and CDR2 SQIVND come from the germline V gene (reference sequence). The CDR3 protein is CASRKSGEQYF. The CDR3 DNA reads as TGTGCCAGCCGAAAATCAGGCGAGCAGTACTTC.

This clone was seen a few times. The gene calls are TRBV4-1 and TRBJ2-7; D might be TRBD1 (5 bases). The germline V gene encodes CDR1 MGHRA and CDR2 YSYEKL. The V end was cut by 1 base, the J end by 0 bases, with 10 bases between. The CDR3 extends over 15 amino acids. DNA of the CDR3: TGCGCCAGCAGCCAAGGCGAAGACAGCTCCTACGAGCAGTACTTC. Its protein is CASSQGEDSSYEQYF.